This is a list of T cell receptor beta chains from one sample in a study of shared clonotypes between healthy human individuals. The repertoire was sequenced with immunoSEQ multiplex PCR; TCRdb's copy has only in-frame clones and lacks some. This sample carries about 510,000 clones, more than 65% of them seen once, and the ten largest clones take approximately 13%. Sequencing used PBMCs. The receptors originated from a woman in her 40s in good health. Some clones in this sample may be carry-over from other donors' samples. Both conserved end residues are part of each CDR3. A D gene is named only where the DNA matches it firmly. Rows give clone size only sometimes, using once, few, many, or a class for an expanded clone.

d_gene	v_gene	j_gene	abundance	CDR3aa	CDR3nt
NA	TRBV11-2	TRBJ2-7	once	CASGVIGPLGEQYF	TGTGCCAGCGGGGTCATAGGCCCCTTAGGGGAGCAGTACTTC
NA	TRBV6-5	TRBJ2-1	NA	CASRTSYNEQFF	TGTGCCAGCAGGACTAGTTACAATGAGCAGTTCTTC
TRBD2	TRBV18	TRBJ2-1	NA	CASSVMASGSGNEQFF	TGTGCCAGCTCAGTAATGGCTAGCGGGAGCGGCAATGAGCAGTTCTTC
TRBD1	TRBV27	TRBJ1-1	NA	CASSRQGLENTEAFF	TGTGCCAGCAGCCGACAGGGGCTGGAGAACACTGAAGCTTTCTTT
TRBD1	TRBV5-4	TRBJ2-7	NA	CATKPGQGLGYEQYF	TGTGCCACCAAACCGGGACAGGGATTAGGCTACGAGCAGTACTTC
TRBD1	TRBV6-4	TRBJ2-7	NA	CASSFDRGSHEQYF	TGTGCCAGCAGCTTCGACAGGGGGTCCCACGAGCAGTACTTC
NA	TRBV7-2	TRBJ1-3	NA	CASSPAANSHGNTIYF	TGTGCCAGCAGCCCAGCCGCTAACTCCCATGGAAACACCATATATTTT
NA	TRBV7-7	TRBJ2-5	NA	CASSLSAEETQYF	TGTGCCAGCAGCTTAAGTGCGGAGGAGACCCAGTACTTC
NA	TRBV28	TRBJ1-2	NA	CASSHRTASNYGYTF	TGTGCCAGCAGTCATAGGACAGCGTCTAACTATGGCTACACCTTC
NA	TRBV11-2	TRBJ1-6	NA	CASSLVADSPLHF	TGTGCCAGCAGCTTAGTGGCGGATTCACCCCTCCACTTT
NA	TRBV4-3	TRBJ2-3	NA	CASSQDGADTQYF	TGCGCCAGCAGCCAAGATGGGGCAGATACGCAGTATTTT
TRBD1	TRBV5-6	TRBJ2-1	NA	CASIDAGQGINEQFF	TGTGCCAGCATCGACGCGGGACAGGGGATCAATGAGCAGTTCTTC
NA	TRBV7-3	TRBJ2-2	NA	CASSLSPNTGELFF	TGTGCCAGCAGCTTAAGTCCGAACACCGGGGAGCTGTTTTTT
TRBD1	TRBV4-2	TRBJ2-2	NA	CASNLLWGQTNTGELFF	TGTGCCAGCAACCTCTTGTGGGGACAGACGAACACCGGGGAGCTGTTTTTT
NA	TRBV10-3	TRBJ1-1	many	CAISESGQLNTEAFF	TGTGCCATCAGTGAGTCAGGACAGTTGAACACTGAAGCTTTCTTT
NA	TRBV18	TRBJ2-5	NA	CASSPGQGVQETQYF	TGTGCCAGCTCACCGGGTCAGGGAGTTCAAGAGACCCAGTACTTC
NA	TRBV19	TRBJ1-3	NA	CASSISRGSGNTIYF	TGTGCCAGTAGTATTTCTCGGGGCTCTGGAAACACCATATATTTT
TRBD2	TRBV2	TRBJ2-5	NA	CASRREGVRETQYF	TGTGCCAGCAGACGGGAGGGGGTTCGTGAGACCCAGTACTTC
TRBD2	TRBV7-3	TRBJ2-1	NA	CASSLTPGLAAYNEQFF	TGTGCCAGCAGCTTAACCCCGGGACTAGCGGCCTACAATGAGCAGTTCTTC
TRBD1	TRBV30	TRBJ1-6	NA	CAWEGTGQYNSPLHF	TGTGCCTGGGAGGGGACAGGACAGTATAATTCACCCCTCCACTTT
NA	TRBV4-2	TRBJ2-2	NA	CASSPGHFTGELFF	TGTGCCAGCAGCCCCGGACATTTCACCGGGGAGCTGTTTTTT
TRBD1	TRBV6-6	TRBJ2-7	NA	CASSYHLRDRAYEQYF	TGTGCCAGCAGTTATCATCTCCGGGACAGAGCCTACGAGCAGTACTTC
NA	TRBV15	TRBJ1-3	NA	CATSRGRGESGNTIYF	TGTGCCACCAGCAGAGGTCGGGGGGAATCTGGAAACACCATATATTTT
TRBD2	TRBV11-2	TRBJ2-5	NA	CASSLPGGVGTQYF	TGTGCCAGCAGCTTACCGGGGGGGGTCGGGACCCAGTACTTC
TRBD2	TRBV7-9	TRBJ2-3	NA	CASSSVTSSTDTQYF	TGTGCCAGCAGCTCAGTGACTAGCAGCACAGATACGCAGTATTTT
TRBD2	TRBV28	TRBJ2-3	NA	CASSLGTSQDTQYF	TGTGCCAGCAGTTTAGGGACTAGTCAAGATACGCAGTATTTT
TRBD1	TRBV18	TRBJ2-3	once	CASSPVQGFGTDTQYF	TGTGCCAGCTCACCCGTACAGGGGTTCGGCACAGATACGCAGTATTTT
TRBD2	TRBV27	TRBJ2-3	NA	CASSFKRETDTQYF	TGTGCCAGCAGTTTCAAGCGGGAGACAGATACGCAGTATTTT
NA	TRBV7-2	TRBJ1-4	NA	CASSPGPFEKLFF	TGTGCCAGCAGCCCGGGTCCCTTTGAAAAACTGTTTTTT
NA	TRBV7-9	TRBJ1-1	many	CASSFQRNTEAFF	TGTGCCAGCAGCTTCCAGAGAAACACTGAAGCTTTCTTT
NA	TRBV5-8	TRBJ1-2	NA	CASSDRQRFYGYTF	TGTGCCAGCAGTGACAGACAGCGTTTCTATGGCTACACCTTC
TRBD1	TRBV19	TRBJ2-5	NA	CASSIGQGNQETQYF	TGTGCCAGTAGTATAGGACAGGGGAACCAAGAGACCCAGTACTTC
NA	TRBV21-1	TRBJ1-1	many	CASSKVIREEAFF	TGTGCCAGCAGCAAAGTAATCAGGGAGGAGGCTTTCTTT
NA	TRBV4-3	TRBJ2-6	few	CASSQTITGANVLTF	TGCGCCAGCAGCCAGACTATTACTGGGGCCAACGTCCTGACTTTC